The 5 T cell receptor beta chains below were found in one sample sequenced in a study of kidney transplant recipient with SARS-CoV-2 infection. TCRdb re-derived calls from the reads in MiXCR, one entry per CDR3 protein. Of approximately 240,000 distinct CDR3 sequences in the sample, 29% were seen once. This specimen consisted of a blood sample, obtained at baseline and around day 120 from a kidney transplant recipient. All receptors come from a male patient between 25 and 40 years old who had COVID-19 and was a kidney transplant recipient. Some of the T cells may derive from the graft donor.

This clonotype was picked up many times. CDR3 coding DNA: TGTGCCAGCAGCATGATCGTCACCCTTCGAAAGACCTATGGCTACACCTTC. Translation gives CASSMIVTLRKTYGYTF. This sequence joins TRBV3-1 and TRBJ1-2, with D unresolved. The CDR3 consists of 17 residues. Germline values: CDR1 LGHDT, CDR2 YNNKEL (reference sequence). V dropped 5 bases and J dropped 4 bases, with 23 bases sitting between them.

This clonotype was found many times. V is TRBV14 and J is TRBJ2-2; 11 positions agree with TRBD2. The CDR3 contains 16 residues. Unmatched junction bases numbered 5, after V lost 4 bases and J lost 4 bases. Germline CDR1 SGHDN, CDR2 FVKESK. CDR3 sequence (DNA): TGTGCCAGCAGCCGCAACCTAGCGGGAGGCACCGGGGAGCTGTTTTTT. This translates into CASSRNLAGGTGELFF.

This clonotype was detected ten times or more. The chain recombines TRBV5-6 with TRBJ1-4; D possibly corresponds to TRBD1 (6 bases). Germline CDR1 SGHDT, CDR2 YYEEEE. Trimming removed 7 bases at V and 0 bases at J, with 13 bases between. CDR3 length equals 15 residues. CDR3: CASAGGRATNEKLFF. In DNA, the CDR3 is TGTGCCAGCGCTGGGGGGCGGGCAACTAATGAAAAACTGTTTTTT.

About this clonotype itself: This may arise from a read error, as a much more abundant clone is one base away. V gene TRBV30 combines with J gene TRBJ2-4; D ambiguous. Germline loops: CDR1 GTSNPN, CDR2 SVGIG (reference sequence). This CDR3 comprises 10 residues. CDR3 DNA sequence: TGTGCCTGGAGTGGGCCCGAGCAGTCCTTC. Translated, it gives CAWSGPEQSF.

Worth noting for this clonotype: A clone one base away is much larger, so this may be a read error. The rearrangement links TRBV19 to TRBJ1-2; D is unresolved. V lost 5 bases and J 4 bases, leaving 23 bases between the germline ends. Per germline, CDR1 LNHDA and CDR2 SQIVND (reference sequence). There are 17 residues in the CDR3. The CDR3 is CASSACVTNRKAYGYTF. The DNA for the CDR3 is TGTGCCAGTAGTGCCTGCGTGACAAATCGAAAGGCCTATGGCTACACCTTC.